This TCR beta chain was found in a study of blood T cell repertoires in COVID-19. Overall study context: Samples representing acute and convalescent COVID-19 were sourced from the United States, Italy and Spain.

This clone showed up just a few times. Clinical history as reported by participants underpinned cohort assignment. Germline V gene sequence: CDR1 LGHNA, CDR2 YNFKEQ. There are 16 residues in the CDR3. Trimming removed 0 bases at V and 0 bases at J, with 12 bases between. TCRdb's copy holds only in-frame clones and misses some; the assay was immunoSEQ multiplex PCR. The sample yields over 200,000 clones, 88% seen once. The chain links TRBV4-2 to TRBJ2-7; a weak D match, TRBD2 (6 bases). This clonotype originated in a woman aged 30 to 39 who had been exposed to COVID-19. Sequencing was carried out using PBMCs or T cells enriched from blood (not recorded which). The CDR3 reads CASSQDGSGSSYEQYF. The CDR3 DNA sequence: TGTGCCAGCAGCCAAGATGGTAGCGGATCCTCCTACGAGCAGTACTTC.